A single sample is the source of the 25 T cell receptor beta chains below, sequenced in a study of cytomegalovirus exposure and HLA in healthy donors. Primers: 60 Vbeta forward and 13 Jbeta reverse. Generated by immunoSEQ multiplex PCR, the TCRdb table keeps only in-frame clones and is missing some. The specimen's table records around 160,000 clones. The sequenced sample consisted of PBMCs. The receptors originated from a woman in her fifties or sixties in good health and CMV-seronegative.

The V call is TRBV18, the J call TRBJ2-1; D might be TRBD1 (5 bases). CDR1 and CDR2 from the germline V gene are KGHSH and LQKENI. CDR3 size: 12 residues. Trimming stripped 8 bases from V and 8 bases from J, with 13 bases between. As DNA, the CDR3 is TGTGCCAGCCCAGGGCAGGGCGATGAGCAGTTCTTC. It yields the protein CASPGQGDEQFF.

The genes are TRBV5-4 and TRBJ2-3, with 12 bases that match TRBD2. The V gene end was trimmed by 4 bases and the J gene end by 0 bases; junction bases not matched to a gene: 3. CDR1 is SGHNT, CDR2 YYREEE, per germline (reference sequence). This CDR3 has 16 residues. The CDR3: CASSKGLAGSTDTQYF. Here the CDR3 DNA reads TGTGCCAGCAGCAAAGGACTAGCGGGGAGCACAGATACGCAGTATTTT. Drawing the rest from reference TRBV5-4 and TRBJ2-3, the complete variable domain is ETGVTQSPTHLIKTRGQQVTLRCSSQSGHNTVSWYQQALGQGPQFIFQYYREEENGRGNFPPRFSGLQFPNYSSELNVNALELDDSALYLCASSKGLAGSTDTQYFGPGTRLTVL.

The rearrangement uses TRBV10-3 and TRBJ2-5, with TRBD1 matching 8 bases. The V gene end was trimmed by 4 bases and the J gene end by 4 bases; junction bases not matched to a gene: 11. The germline CDR1 and CDR2 sequences are ENHRY and SYGVKD. The CDR3 consists of 16 residues. CDR3 DNA sequence: TGTGCCATCAGTGGGGCAGGGGGCAACATCCCAGAGACCCAGTACTTC. It encodes CAISGAGGNIPETQYF.

V gene TRBV5-1 combines with J gene TRBJ1-5; 9 positions match TRBD1. This CDR3 is 16 amino acids long. V trimming: 4 bases; J trimming: 4 bases; junction bases outside the gene matches: 9. Germline V gene lookup returns CDR1 SGHRS and CDR2 YFSETQ. The CDR3 loop reads CASSPWGQGGNQPQHF. The CDR3 nucleotides read TGCGCCAGCAGCCCATGGGGACAGGGTGGAAATCAGCCCCAGCATTTT.

J is TRBJ2-1 and V is TRBV10-3; D remains ambiguous. The CDR3 contains 15 residues. Germline-derived CDR1 and CDR2 are ENHRY and SYGVKD. The V gene lost 6 bases and the J gene lost 0 bases, with 12 bases spanning the gap. CDR3 sequence (DNA): TGTGCCATCAGCGTTTCGGTGAGCTCCTACAATGAGCAGTTCTTC. Protein: CAISVSVSSYNEQFF.

The V call is TRBV13, the J call TRBJ1-3; TRBD1 might be the D (5 bases). Germline lookup yields CDR1 PRHDT and CDR2 FYEKMQ (reference sequence). CDR3 length equals 13 residues. The V gene lost 7 bases and the J gene lost 4 bases, with 11 bases spanning the gap. The CDR3 is CASTRGGGNTIYF. The CDR3 nucleotides are TGTGCCAGCACTCGCGGGGGAGGAAACACCATATATTTT. The entire variable domain, with the rest obtained from reference TRBV13 and TRBJ1-3, is as follows: AAGVIQSPRHLIKEKRETATLKCYPIPRHDTVYWYQQGPGQDPQFLISFYEKMQSDKGSIPDRFSAQQFSDYHSELNMSSLELGDSALYFCASTRGGGNTIYFGEGSWLTVV.

The rearrangement joins TRBV30 to TRBJ2-5; 16 bases are shared with TRBD2. V shed 4 bases and J 4 bases; nucleotides not matched to a gene: 9. CDR1 and CDR2 (germline): GTSNPN, SVGIG (reference sequence). There are 17 residues in the CDR3. CDR3 DNA sequence: TGTGCCTGGACCGGGACTAGCGGGAGGGCCCTGGGAGAGACCCAGTACTTC. This gives the protein CAWTGTSGRALGETQYF.

J is TRBJ2-6 and V is TRBV9, with D hard to call. The CDR3 runs 15 residues. Germline V lookup: CDR1 SGDLS, CDR2 YYNGEE. Trimming removed 0 bases from V and 2 bases from J, with 6 bases in between. The CDR3 DNA follows: TGTGCCAGCAGCGTAGACCTAGCTGGGGCCAACGTCCTGACTTTC. Encoded protein: CASSVDLAGANVLTF.

The chain is built from TRBV30 and TRBJ1-2; D gene ambiguous. Germline V gives CDR1 GTSNPN, CDR2 SVGIG (reference sequence). The CDR3 covers 11 residues. Trimming removed 4 bases from V and 0 bases from J, with 3 bases in between. The CDR3 loop reads CAWTANYGYTF. CDR3 coding DNA: TGTGCCTGGACAGCTAACTATGGCTACACCTTC.

The DNA of the CDR3 is TGTGCCAGCAGGATCACCGGGACAGGGTTCGCCGAGCAGTACTTC. Amino acids: CASRITGTGFAEQYF. The rearrangement uses TRBV11-2 and TRBJ2-7; 9 bases line up with TRBD1. The CDR3 loop spans 15 amino acids. Germline V gives CDR1 SGHAT, CDR2 FQNNGV. Germline trimming cut 6 bases from V and 6 bases from J; bases unmatched to any gene: 12.

A remark on this clone: At one end, the junction sequence differs from germline, possibly due to a read error. This chain joins TRBV29-1 and TRBJ2-3, with TRBD2 matching 13 bases. The germline gives CDR1 SQVTM, CDR2 ANQGSEA. There are 15 residues in the CDR3. Here the CDR3 reads CSVDGLAGAADKQYF. The CDR3 region has the DNA TGCAGCGTCGACGGACTAGCGGGAGCCGCAGATAAGCAGTATTTT.

Worth noting for this clone: Distinct nucleotide sequences in the sample also encode this CDR3. The rearrangement links TRBV13 to TRBJ2-5; a weak D match, TRBD1 (6 bases). Germline loops: CDR1 PRHDT, CDR2 FYEKMQ (reference sequence). Between the trimmed V and J ends, which lost 4 bases and 3 bases, there was a span of 12 bases. The CDR3 is 14 residues long. CDR3 sequence (DNA): TGTGCCAGCAGCTCAGGACAGAGTGAAGAGACCCAGTACTTC. Encoded protein: CASSSGQSEETQYF.

A note on this clone: This same CDR3 is encoded by further DNA sequences in the sample. The gene calls are TRBV15 and TRBJ2-7, with 7 bases identical to TRBD2. The trim removed 1 base at V and 0 bases at J, leaving 3 bases unmatched. Germline CDR1 reads LNHNV; CDR2 reads YYDKDF (reference sequence). This CDR3 spans 15 amino acids. CDR3 sequence: CATSRGRGSSYEQYF. CDR3 bases: TGTGCCACCAGCAGAGGTCGCGGGAGCTCCTACGAGCAGTACTTC.

This chain uses TRBV2 with TRBJ1-2, with TRBD1 matching over 7 bases. CDR3 length equals 12 residues. V shed 6 bases, J shed 4 bases, and the junction held 2 bases outside the gene matches. Germline V CDR1 and CDR2: SNHLY, FYNNEI. CDR3 in DNA: TGTGCCAGCAGAGGGGACAGCTATGGCTACACCTTC. Translated, it gives CASRGDSYGYTF.

The chain joins TRBV5-4 to TRBJ2-7; D may be TRBD1 (5 bases). Germline values: CDR1 SGHNT, CDR2 YYREEE (reference sequence). The CDR3 contains 13 residues. Trimming pared 1 base from V and 3 bases from J, leaving 8 bases between. CDR3 residues: CASSLPGIYEQYF. Written as DNA, the CDR3 is TGTGCCAGCAGCTTGCCAGGGATCTACGAGCAGTACTTC. Full variable domain (outside the CDR3, taken from reference TRBV5-4 and TRBJ2-7): ETGVTQSPTHLIKTRGQQVTLRCSSQSGHNTVSWYQQALGQGPQFIFQYYREEENGRGNFPPRFSGLQFPNYSSELNVNALELDDSALYLCASSLPGIYEQYFGPGTRLTVT.

The chain joins TRBV5-6 to TRBJ1-4; 12 nucleotides line up with TRBD1. After removal of 3 bases from V and 8 bases from J, the junction contained 5 bases not matched to a gene. The CDR3 sequence is 15 residues long. Germline CDR1 reads SGHDT; CDR2 reads YYEEEE. CDR3 bases: TGTGCCAGCAGCTGGGGACAGGGGGCGGGCGAAAAACTGTTTTTT. This codes for CASSWGQGAGEKLFF.

The rearrangement uses TRBV5-4 and TRBJ1-2; D is perhaps TRBD1 (5 bases). Germline V gene lookup returns CDR1 SGHNT and CDR2 YYREEE (reference sequence). V was shortened by 2 bases and J by 4 bases, with 12 bases between the two germline ends. The CDR3 contains 14 residues. The CDR3 DNA reads as TGTGCCAGCAGCTTCTCCGCAGGGTCCTATGGCTACACCTTC. Residues: CASSFSAGSYGYTF.

The chain uses TRBV30 and TRBJ2-5; 8 nucleotides line up with TRBD1. Losses at the gene ends were 6 bases for V and 2 bases for J; bases not matched to a gene: 11. The CDR3 totals 15 residues. Germline V gives CDR1 GTSNPN, CDR2 SVGIG (reference sequence). The CDR3 bases are TGTGCCTGCTTCGACAGGGGAAATATTCAAGAGACCCAGTACTTC. It yields the protein CACFDRGNIQETQYF. Combining the CDR3 with reference TRBV30 and TRBJ2-5 gives the whole variable domain SQTIHQWPATLVQPVGSPLSLECTVEGTSNPNLYWYRQAAGRGLQLLFYSVGIGQISSEVPQNLSASRPQDRQFILSSKKLLLSDSGFYLCACFDRGNIQETQYFGPGTRLLVL.

V and J are TRBV7-2 and TRBJ1-5; weak D call: TRBD1 (6 bases). V was cut by 1 base and J by 2 bases, with 15 bases left in between. CDR3 size: 17 residues. Germline V CDR1 and CDR2: SGHTA, FQGNSA. CDR3 in DNA: TGTGCCAGCAGCTTAGTAGGACAGAAAGGAGGCAATCAGCCCCAGCATTTT. This codes for CASSLVGQKGGNQPQHF.

The V and J genes are TRBV5-1 and TRBJ2-5; TRBD1 aligns across 7 bases. The CDR3 runs to 15 residues. J was trimmed by 1 base and V by 3 bases; bases with no gene match: 6. The germline V gene encodes CDR1 SGHRS and CDR2 YFSETQ. CDR3 in DNA: TGCGCCAGCAGCTCCCTGGCAGGGGGCCAAGAGACCCAGTACTTC. This translates into CASSSLAGGQETQYF.

The J gene is TRBJ1-2, the V gene TRBV28; D perhaps matches TRBD1 (5 bases). The CDR3 spans 14 residues. V was clipped by 2 bases and J by 4 bases, with 11 bases between them. CDR1 and CDR2 from the germline V gene are MDHEN and SYDVKM. The CDR3 spells CASSLRGVGYGYTF. As DNA, the CDR3 is TGTGCCAGCAGTTTACGGGGGGTAGGCTATGGCTACACCTTC.

V is TRBV9 and J is TRBJ2-4, with a possible D match to TRBD2 (6 bases). Germline V gene sequence: CDR1 SGDLS, CDR2 YYNGEE. CDR3 length: 15 amino acids. Trimming removed 0 bases from V and 2 bases from J, with 9 bases in between. CDR3 protein: CASSVDGRTKNIQYF. Written as DNA, the CDR3 is TGTGCCAGCAGCGTAGACGGGAGAACCAAAAACATTCAGTACTTC. Using reference TRBV9 and TRBJ2-4 for the parts outside the CDR3, the full variable domain is DSGVTQTPKHLITATGQRVTLRCSPRSGDLSVYWYQQSLDQGLQFLIQYYNGEERAKGNILERFSAQQFPDLHSELNLSSLELGDSALYFCASSVDGRTKNIQYFGAGTRLSVL.

The chain couples TRBV6-1 to TRBJ2-5; 9 bases line up with TRBD2. Near its end, the DNA agrees better with TRBJ2-7, so the J call may be wrong. This CDR3 is 13 amino acids long. Germline values: CDR1 MNHNS, CDR2 SASEGT. CDR3 amino acids: CASTKRGADEQYF. The CDR3 nucleotides read TGTGCCAGCACCAAGCGGGGGGCCGACGAGCAGTACTTC.

The chain employs TRBV4-2 and TRBJ2-1; D is possibly TRBD2 (6 bases). The V gene's germline CDR1 is LGHNA and CDR2 YNFKEQ. The ends were cut back, 5 bases at V and 2 bases at J, with 16 bases in the middle. This CDR3 contains 16 residues. The DNA for the CDR3 is TGTGCCAGCAGCACCCGGGGTAGCGGCACCTACAATGAGCAGTTCTTC. Protein sequence: CASSTRGSGTYNEQFF.

V gene TRBV9 combines with J gene TRBJ2-2, with D maybe TRBD1 (5 bases). The germline gives CDR1 SGDLS, CDR2 YYNGEE. V lost 0 bases and J 4 bases, leaving 13 bases between the germline ends. This CDR3 has 16 residues. The CDR3 nucleotides are TGTGCCAGCAGCGTAGATGTCAGGGTCCGCACCGGGGAGCTGTTTTTT. Translation gives CASSVDVRVRTGELFF.